These T cell receptor beta chains were read from a single sample in a study of OX40 agonist ivuxolimab in advanced cancers. Data came from immunoSEQ multiplex PCR; TCRdb stores just in-frame clones and leaves some out. The repertoire holds about 70,000 clones, roughly 92% seen once, with less than 10% in the top ten. The material was CD4+ or CD8+ T cells sorted from blood, obtained in a trial of the OX40 agonist ivuxolimab. These receptors all stem from an adult with an advanced solid tumor such as melanoma, head and neck, liver or kidney cancer. Each CDR3 is given with its conserved first and last residue. Each record gives: V gene, clone size, D gene, J gene, CDR3 DNA, CDR3 protein. A D gene is named only where the DNA matches it firmly. Clone size is stated in some rows and not others, as once, few, many or a class when expanded.

v_gene: TRBV7-9; abundance: -; d_gene: -; j_gene: TRBJ2-1; CDR3nt: TGTGCCAGCAGCCCCTCCGGGACAAGACCTTACAATGAGCAGTTCTTC; CDR3aa: CASSPSGTRPYNEQFF
v_gene: TRBV27; abundance: -; d_gene: -; j_gene: TRBJ1-1; CDR3nt: TGTGCCAGCAGTGCTCCGGGGGTAATCACTGAAGCTTTCTTT; CDR3aa: CASSAPGVITEAFF
v_gene: TRBV6-1; abundance: -; d_gene: -; j_gene: TRBJ1-6; CDR3nt: TGTGCCAGCAGTGAAGATGGGACACGGAGCTCCTATAATTCACCCCTCCACTTT; CDR3aa: CASSEDGTRSSYNSPLHF
v_gene: TRBV7-6; abundance: once; d_gene: -; j_gene: TRBJ2-7; CDR3nt: TGTGCCAGCAGCTTAGCCTGGGAGTACGAGCAGTACTTC; CDR3aa: CASSLAWEYEQYF
v_gene: TRBV4-1; abundance: -; d_gene: TRBD1; j_gene: TRBJ2-3; CDR3nt: TGCGCCAGCAGTACAGGGGGCTTGACAGATACGCAGTATTTT; CDR3aa: CASSTGGLTDTQYF
v_gene: TRBV11-2; abundance: -; d_gene: -; j_gene: TRBJ2-5; CDR3nt: TGTGCCAGCAGCTTACGTACGGACAGCCAAGAGACCCAGTACTTC; CDR3aa: CASSLRTDSQETQYF
v_gene: TRBV27; abundance: once; d_gene: -; j_gene: TRBJ2-2; CDR3nt: TGTGCCAGCAGTTTGGAGGGGGCAGGGACCGGGGAGCTGTTTTTT; CDR3aa: CASSLEGAGTGELFF
v_gene: TRBV7-8; abundance: -; d_gene: -; j_gene: TRBJ1-5; CDR3nt: TGTGCCAGCAGCTCCCTTGGGAGTAGCAATCAGCCCCAGCATTTT; CDR3aa: CASSSLGSSNQPQHF
v_gene: TRBV19; abundance: -; d_gene: -; j_gene: TRBJ1-1; CDR3nt: TGTGCCAGTAGTATAGGAACAGTCCCGAACACTGAAGCTTTCTTT; CDR3aa: CASSIGTVPNTEAFF
v_gene: TRBV2; abundance: -; d_gene: -; j_gene: TRBJ2-7; CDR3nt: TGTGCCACCGAGGCTGTAGGCAGCTCCTACGAGCAGTACTTC; CDR3aa: CATEAVGSSYEQYF
v_gene: TRBV13; abundance: -; d_gene: TRBD2; j_gene: TRBJ2-7; CDR3nt: TGTGCCAGCAGCCAGGGACTAGCCTACGAGCAGTACTTC; CDR3aa: CASSQGLAYEQYF
v_gene: TRBV27; abundance: -; d_gene: -; j_gene: TRBJ1-6; CDR3nt: TGTGCCAGCAGTCTGGGACTTCGGTCACCCCTCCACTTT; CDR3aa: CASSLGLRSPLHF
v_gene: TRBV27; abundance: -; d_gene: TRBD2; j_gene: TRBJ2-5; CDR3nt: TGTGCCAGCAGTTTAGGCGGGGGGCCTCAAGAGACCCAGTACTTC; CDR3aa: CASSLGGGPQETQYF
v_gene: TRBV4-3; abundance: -; d_gene: -; j_gene: TRBJ1-1; CDR3nt: TGCGCCAGCAGCCAAGGGTTCATGAACACTGAAGCTTTCTTT; CDR3aa: CASSQGFMNTEAFF
v_gene: TRBV9; abundance: -; d_gene: TRBD1; j_gene: TRBJ1-4; CDR3nt: TGTGCCAGCAGCGTCAGGGGGTTGGATGAAAAACTGTTTTTT; CDR3aa: CASSVRGLDEKLFF
v_gene: TRBV7-9; abundance: -; d_gene: TRBD1; j_gene: TRBJ2-5; CDR3nt: TGTGCCAGCAGCTCCAGGGACAGGGTCGAGACCCAGTACTTC; CDR3aa: CASSSRDRVETQYF
v_gene: TRBV27; abundance: -; d_gene: -; j_gene: TRBJ1-2; CDR3nt: TGTGCCAGCAGTTCGGACAGCCGACCCTTCCCGGATGGCTACACCTTC; CDR3aa: CASSSDSRPFPDGYTF
v_gene: TRBV19; abundance: -; d_gene: -; j_gene: TRBJ1-2; CDR3nt: TGTGCCAGTAGTTGGAGGATGGACTATGGCTACACCTTC; CDR3aa: CASSWRMDYGYTF
v_gene: TRBV7-6; abundance: -; d_gene: TRBD1; j_gene: TRBJ2-5; CDR3nt: TGTGCCAGCAGCTTAGTCGGACAGGCCGCCTCCTTTGCGGACTTC; CDR3aa: CASSLVGQAASFADF
v_gene: TRBV9; abundance: -; d_gene: TRBD1; j_gene: TRBJ1-6; CDR3nt: TGTGCCAGCAGCACCGGACAGGGGTATAATTCACCCCTCCACTTT; CDR3aa: CASSTGQGYNSPLHF
v_gene: TRBV7-9; abundance: -; d_gene: -; j_gene: TRBJ2-7; CDR3nt: TGTGCCAGCAGCTCTCCGGACGGGAGCTCCTACGAGCAGTACTTC; CDR3aa: CASSSPDGSSYEQYF
v_gene: TRBV29-1; abundance: once; d_gene: TRBD2; j_gene: TRBJ2-2; CDR3nt: TGCAGCGTTGGGGCGGGGGGTGTTACCGGGGAGCTGTTTTTT; CDR3aa: CSVGAGGVTGELFF
v_gene: TRBV2; abundance: -; d_gene: TRBD1; j_gene: TRBJ1-3; CDR3nt: TGTGCCAGCAGTGGGGACAGGGGGGGGAACACCATATATTTT; CDR3aa: CASSGDRGGNTIYF
v_gene: TRBV2; abundance: once; d_gene: -; j_gene: TRBJ2-5; CDR3nt: TGTGCCAGCAAAGACTACCAAGAGACCCAGTACTTC; CDR3aa: CASKDYQETQYF
v_gene: TRBV12-5; abundance: -; d_gene: -; j_gene: TRBJ1-5; CDR3nt: TGTGCTAGTGGTTTGGTACGGGAGGAGCCCCAGCATTTT; CDR3aa: CASGLVREEPQHF
v_gene: TRBV7-9; abundance: once; d_gene: TRBD1; j_gene: TRBJ2-7; CDR3nt: TGTGCCAGCAGCTTCACAGGGGCCTACGAGCAGTACTTC; CDR3aa: CASSFTGAYEQYF
v_gene: TRBV30; abundance: -; d_gene: -; j_gene: TRBJ1-3; CDR3nt: TGTGCCTGGAAAGGTTTTCAGGGAACCTCTGGAAACACCATATATTTT; CDR3aa: CAWKGFQGTSGNTIYF
v_gene: TRBV7-9; abundance: -; d_gene: -; j_gene: TRBJ2-3; CDR3nt: TGTGCCAGCAGCGCCCAGGGCCAAGGCCGTGGAGATACGCAGTATTTT; CDR3aa: CASSAQGQGRGDTQYF
v_gene: TRBV4-1; abundance: -; d_gene: -; j_gene: TRBJ2-2; CDR3nt: TGCGCCAGCAGCCAAGAGGGGGCGGTCGGGGAGCTGTTTTTT; CDR3aa: CASSQEGAVGELFF
v_gene: TRBV5-8; abundance: once; d_gene: TRBD1; j_gene: TRBJ1-4; CDR3nt: TGTGCCAGCAGCTCCGGACAGGGGATTGCAACTAATGAAAAACTGTTTTTT; CDR3aa: CASSSGQGIATNEKLFF
v_gene: TRBV14; abundance: -; d_gene: -; j_gene: TRBJ2-7; CDR3nt: TGTGCCAGCAGCCAAGATGAGTCAGACCCGGGGGTTGAGCAGTACTTC; CDR3aa: CASSQDESDPGVEQYF
v_gene: TRBV7-2; abundance: once; d_gene: TRBD1; j_gene: TRBJ2-7; CDR3nt: TGTGCCAGCAGCGCCACGGGACAGGGGTACGAGCAGTACTTC; CDR3aa: CASSATGQGYEQYF
v_gene: TRBV4-1; abundance: -; d_gene: TRBD1; j_gene: TRBJ1-2; CDR3nt: TGCGCCAGCAGCCAAGGGCATTCAGGGGGCGGCTACACCTTC; CDR3aa: CASSQGHSGGGYTF
v_gene: TRBV30; abundance: -; d_gene: -; j_gene: TRBJ1-1; CDR3nt: TGTGCCTTAGACTTACACGGTATAGACACTGAAGCTTTCTTT; CDR3aa: CALDLHGIDTEAFF
v_gene: TRBV13; abundance: -; d_gene: -; j_gene: TRBJ2-7; CDR3nt: TGTGCCAGCAGCACCGAAAGGGCCTCCTACGAGCAGTACTTC; CDR3aa: CASSTERASYEQYF
v_gene: TRBV19; abundance: -; d_gene: -; j_gene: TRBJ1-5; CDR3nt: TGTGCCAGTAGTAGGCCCAGACAGGCGATCAATCAGCCCCAGCATTTT; CDR3aa: CASSRPRQAINQPQHF
v_gene: TRBV15; abundance: -; d_gene: -; j_gene: TRBJ1-2; CDR3nt: TGTGCCACCAGCAGTCCCGGGCCTTTGGGTGGCTACACCTTC; CDR3aa: CATSSPGPLGGYTF
v_gene: TRBV27; abundance: few; d_gene: TRBD1; j_gene: TRBJ1-5; CDR3nt: TGTGCCAGCAGTCCCTCGACAGGGGAACGTTACCAGCCCCAGCATTTT; CDR3aa: CASSPSTGERYQPQHF
v_gene: TRBV11-2; abundance: -; d_gene: TRBD1; j_gene: TRBJ1-2; CDR3nt: TGTGCCAGCAGCCTGGGACAGGCCAATGGCTACACCTTC; CDR3aa: CASSLGQANGYTF
v_gene: TRBV7-9; abundance: -; d_gene: TRBD2; j_gene: TRBJ2-5; CDR3nt: TGTGCCAGCAGCTTTGGGGCTAGCGGGGCCGGGGAGACCCAGTACTTC; CDR3aa: CASSFGASGAGETQYF
v_gene: TRBV13; abundance: -; d_gene: -; j_gene: TRBJ2-2; CDR3nt: TGTGCCAGCAGCTTAGGGACAGGCTGGTCCGGGGAGCTGTTTTTT; CDR3aa: CASSLGTGWSGELFF
v_gene: TRBV6-5; abundance: -; d_gene: -; j_gene: TRBJ1-6; CDR3nt: TGTGCCAGCAGTTACCCTCAGGGTAATTCACCCCTCCACTTT; CDR3aa: CASSYPQGNSPLHF
v_gene: TRBV18; abundance: -; d_gene: -; j_gene: TRBJ1-6; CDR3nt: TGTGCCAGCTCCGATGACGTCGGAAATTCACCCCTCCACTTT; CDR3aa: CASSDDVGNSPLHF
v_gene: TRBV19; abundance: few; d_gene: TRBD2; j_gene: TRBJ2-3; CDR3nt: TGTGCCAGTAGTATAGGACTAGCCCCTAGCACAGATACGCAGTATTTT; CDR3aa: CASSIGLAPSTDTQYF
v_gene: TRBV7-6; abundance: -; d_gene: -; j_gene: TRBJ1-2; CDR3nt: TGTGCCAGCAGCTCACTGGGGGGCGGCTATGGCTACACCTTC; CDR3aa: CASSSLGGGYGYTF
v_gene: TRBV7-3; abundance: -; d_gene: TRBD2; j_gene: TRBJ2-1; CDR3nt: TGTGCCAGCAGCTTAGCGGGGGGACCCCGCAATGAGCAGTTCTTC; CDR3aa: CASSLAGGPRNEQFF
v_gene: TRBV4-3; abundance: -; d_gene: TRBD1; j_gene: TRBJ1-1; CDR3nt: TGCGCCAGCTCCCAGGGGGCCTTGAACACTGAAGCTTTCTTT; CDR3aa: CASSQGALNTEAFF
v_gene: TRBV7-6; abundance: -; d_gene: -; j_gene: TRBJ2-2; CDR3nt: TGTGCCAGCAGCCTCTCTCGCGGGACAGCCTGGACCGGGGAGCTGTTTTTT; CDR3aa: CASSLSRGTAWTGELFF
v_gene: TRBV9; abundance: once; d_gene: TRBD2; j_gene: TRBJ2-1; CDR3nt: TGTGCCAGCAGCGGACTAGCGGATGAGCAGTTCTTC; CDR3aa: CASSGLADEQFF
v_gene: TRBV6-1; abundance: -; d_gene: -; j_gene: TRBJ2-7; CDR3nt: TGTGCCAGCAGCCCCACCCACTCGAGCTCCTACGAGCAGTACTTC; CDR3aa: CASSPTHSSSYEQYF
v_gene: TRBV27; abundance: -; d_gene: -; j_gene: TRBJ1-1; CDR3nt: TGTGCCAGCAGTTTATGGCTGGGGCCCACTGAAGCTTTCTTT; CDR3aa: CASSLWLGPTEAFF
v_gene: TRBV6-5; abundance: -; d_gene: -; j_gene: TRBJ2-7; CDR3nt: TGTGCCAGCAGTTACTCGAAGGGCAAGGACGAGCAGTACTTC; CDR3aa: CASSYSKGKDEQYF
v_gene: TRBV4-1; abundance: -; d_gene: -; j_gene: TRBJ2-1; CDR3nt: TGCGCCAGCAGCCAAGTGGGCCAGGGCATCTTCAATGAGCAGTTCTTC; CDR3aa: CASSQVGQGIFNEQFF
v_gene: TRBV5-6; abundance: -; d_gene: -; j_gene: TRBJ2-7; CDR3nt: TGTGCCAGCAGCTTGGCCTACAGCCCCTACGAGCAGTACTTC; CDR3aa: CASSLAYSPYEQYF